Shown below are 28 T cell receptor beta chains from a single sample sequenced in a study of T cell repertoires in cytomegalovirus infection. TCRdb itself ran the reads through MiXCR, one entry per CDR3 protein. The profile shows 150,000 to 200,000 distinct CDR3 sequences, roughly 19% of them singletons. The sequencing sample was made of PBMCs. These receptors came from a human donor in good health (CMV status not recorded). Some clones in this sample may be carry-over from other donors' samples.

This clonotype has a handful of counts. One end of the junction is discordant with germline, which a read error may explain. The chain links TRBV29-1 to TRBJ2-1, with 8 bases aligning to TRBD1. The length of the CDR3 is 17 residues. CDR1 is SQVTM, CDR2 ANQGSEA, per germline. CDR3 sequence reads: CSVEAGQGSVRYNEQFF. In nucleotides, the CDR3 is TGCAGCGTCGAAGCCGGACAGGGATCGGTAAGGTACAATGAGCAGTTCTTC.

This chain uses TRBV6-2 or TRBV6-3 with TRBJ1-5; D might be TRBD1 (5 bases). Trimming took 8 bases from V and 6 from J, leaving 14 bases between them. The CDR3 runs 13 residues. Germline V gene sequence: CDR1 MNHEY, CDR2 SVGEGT. CDR3 loop: CASQSGGVQPQHF. CDR3 coding DNA: TGTGCCAGCCAATCGGGAGGGGTTCAGCCCCAGCATTTT.

This clonotype was seen ten or more times. The V and J genes are TRBV6-2 or TRBV6-3 and TRBJ1-5; the D is unclear. The CDR3 is 14 residues long. Trimming removed 0 bases at V and 3 bases at J, with 6 bases between. CDR1 MNHEY and CDR2 SVGEGT come from the germline V gene. The chain's CDR3 is CASSYSGNNQPQHF. DNA of the CDR3: TGTGCCAGCAGTTACTCGGGTAACAATCAGCCCCAGCATTTT.

This clonotype was seen only a few times. The chain is built from TRBV30 and TRBJ2-2, with TRBD2 matching 14 bases. The CDR3 spans 16 residues. CDR1 is GTSNPN, CDR2 SVGIG, per germline (reference sequence). V lost 7 bases to trimming and J lost 4 bases; unmatched junction nucleotides: 8. Here the CDR3 reads CASGTSGSSRTGELFF. In DNA form, the CDR3 reads TGTGCCTCCGGGACTAGCGGGAGTTCACGCACCGGGGAGCTGTTTTTT.

The DNA for the CDR3 is TGTGCCAGCAGCGGGAGGGGCTACAATGAGCAGTTCTTC. Its protein is CASSGRGYNEQFF. The chain uses TRBV6-2 or TRBV6-3 and TRBJ2-1, with TRBD2 identical over 8 bases. Germline V gives CDR1 MNHEY, CDR2 SVGEGT. CDR3 length equals 13 residues. The V and J ends lost 6 bases and 3 bases, in that order; junction bases with no gene match: 1.

This chain uses TRBV11-1 with TRBJ1-6; no reliable D call. The CDR3 consists of 13 residues. Germline-derived CDR1 and CDR2 are SGHAT and FQDESV (reference sequence). The V end lost 3 bases, the J end lost 9 bases, and 9 bases lay between the germline ends. CDR3: CASSLQVSSPLHF. CDR3 sequence (DNA): TGTGCCAGCAGCTTGCAGGTATCTTCACCCCTCCACTTT.

The sample holds many counts of this clonotype. V is TRBV7-9 and J is TRBJ1-1; no definite D call. Trimming took off 4 bases at V and 0 bases at J, with 15 bases between the two ends. Germline CDR1 is SEHNR and CDR2 is FQNEAQ (reference sequence). This CDR3 comprises 16 residues. The CDR3 region has the DNA TGTGCCAGCAGCTCATATCCTGAGGGAATGAACACTGAAGCTTTCTTT. Its translation: CASSSYPEGMNTEAFF.

This clonotype was picked up many times. The chain couples TRBV7-2 to TRBJ2-7; the D gene is possibly TRBD2 (5 bases). Per germline, CDR1 SGHTA and CDR2 FQGNSA. Trimming took off 7 bases at V and 1 base at J, with 14 bases between the two ends. CDR3 length equals 14 residues. The CDR3 DNA follows: TGTGCCAGCACCCTTCTGACGGGATCCTACGAGCAGTACTTC. It specifies CASTLLTGSYEQYF.

This clonotype occurred many times. V gene TRBV2 combines with J gene TRBJ2-1; D not certain. V was trimmed by 2 bases and J by 5 bases, leaving 10 bases between them. Germline values: CDR1 SNHLY, CDR2 FYNNEI. The CDR3 is 14 amino acids. Written as DNA, the CDR3 is TGTGCCAGCAGTGAATATGATGGGGACAATGAGCAGTTCTTC. This sequence encodes CASSEYDGDNEQFF.

This clonotype has ten or more counts. The V gene is TRBV28, the J gene TRBJ2-3, with 8 bases matching TRBD1. This CDR3 has 14 amino acids. Trimming at V came to 6 bases and at J to 7 bases, leaving 9 bases not matched to a gene. Germline-derived CDR1 and CDR2 are MDHEN and SYDVKM. As DNA, the CDR3 is TGTGCCAGCAGGGGGGCAGGGGGCTTGAATACGCAGTATTTT. This sequence encodes CASRGAGGLNTQYF.

This clonotype has just a few counts. The V gene is TRBV12-3 or TRBV12-4, the J gene TRBJ2-1; tentative D call: TRBD1 (5 bases). Trimming shortened V by 6 bases and J by 4 bases, and 10 bases separated the two germline ends. The CDR3 runs 13 residues. CDR3 in amino acids: CASSRRDYNEQFF. CDR3 bases: TGTGCCAGCAGCCGCAGGGATTACAATGAGCAGTTCTTC.

This clonotype was counted only a few times. The chain joins TRBV20-1 to TRBJ1-5, with 8 bases lining up with TRBD1. This CDR3 has 14 amino acids. Germline lookup yields CDR1 DFQATT and CDR2 SNEGSKA (reference sequence). The V segment lost 5 bases and the J segment 4 bases; nucleotides outside the gene matches: 7. This CDR3 is CSAAIGTGNQPQHF. The CDR3, as DNA: TGCAGTGCTGCCATAGGGACAGGAAATCAGCCCCAGCATTTT.

This clonotype was counted many times. The DNA for the CDR3 is TGTGCCAGCAGTTCCCCAGGGACTAGCGGGAGGACCTCCTACAATGAGCAGTTCTTC. Translation: CASSSPGTSGRTSYNEQFF. The chain has TRBV6-2 or TRBV6-3 and TRBJ2-1; 15 bases fit TRBD2. Germline CDR1 MNHEY, CDR2 SVGEGT. V was clipped by 4 bases and J by 0 bases; unmatched bases: 7. The CDR3 is made up of 19 amino acids.

This clonotype was seen ten or more times. The genes are TRBV7-2 and TRBJ1-5; 8 bases match TRBD1. The CDR3 runs 15 residues. Germline-derived CDR1 and CDR2 are SGHTA and FQGNSA. With V trimmed by 5 bases and J by 6 bases, 9 bases remained unmatched. The CDR3 DNA reads TGTGCCAGCAGCCCGTCTGGACAGGGCGTTCAGCCCCAGCATTTT. It translates to CASSPSGQGVQPQHF.

The table lists this clonotype with many counts. The rearrangement joins TRBV6-6 to TRBJ1-1, with 7 bases aligning to TRBD1. Germline values: CDR1 MNHNY, CDR2 SVGAGI (reference sequence). This CDR3 spans 14 amino acids. Losses at the gene ends were 2 bases for V and 2 bases for J; bases not matched to a gene: 2. The CDR3 DNA reads TGTGCCAGCAGTTACGGGACAGAAAACACTGAAGCTTTCTTT. It yields the protein CASSYGTENTEAFF.

This clonotype was counted at least ten times. This chain uses TRBV7-8 with TRBJ2-3; TRBD2 matches at 8 bases. Germline CDR1 SGHVS, CDR2 FQNEAQ. The CDR3 covers 17 residues. J was trimmed by 1 base and V by 4 bases; bases with no gene match: 10. The CDR3 region has the DNA TGTGCCAGCAGCTCCATACAGACTAGCGCCCGCACAGATACGCAGTATTTT. Translation gives CASSSIQTSARTDTQYF.

With respect to this clonotype: A read error may be the cause here, since a much bigger clone is one base away. CDR3 loop: CASSLDLAGYAQYF. Here the CDR3 DNA reads TGTGCCAGCAGCTTAGACCTAGCAGGCTACGCGCAGTACTTC. The V gene is TRBV7-2, the J gene TRBJ2-7; D may be TRBD2 (5 bases). Germline CDR1 reads SGHTA; CDR2 reads FQGNSA. The CDR3 has 14 residues.

Many counts were recorded for this clonotype. Written as DNA, the CDR3 is TGTGCCAGCAGCTCCCCGGGACTTAGTCTAATAGATACGCAGTATTTT. Protein sequence: CASSSPGLSLIDTQYF. The chain combines TRBV7-2 with TRBJ2-3, with TRBD2 as a possible D gene (6 bases). In germline, CDR1 is SGHTA, CDR2 FQGNSA. V was shortened by 4 bases and J by 5 bases, with 19 bases between the two germline ends. The CDR3 sequence is 16 residues long. The entire variable domain, with the rest obtained from reference TRBV7-2 and TRBJ2-3, is as follows: GAGVSQSPSNKVTEKGKDVELRCDPISGHTALYWYRQSLGQGLEFLIYFQGNSAPDKSGLPSDRFSAERTGGSVSTLTIQRTQQEDSAVYLCASSSPGLSLIDTQYFGPGTRLTVL.

This clonotype was detected many times. The chain carries TRBV5-5 and TRBJ2-6; D remains unclear. CDR1 is SGHKS, CDR2 YYEKEE, per germline (reference sequence). The CDR3 loop spans 15 amino acids. Trimming removed 2 bases at V and 4 bases at J, with 10 bases between. DNA for the CDR3: TGTGCCAGCAGCTTCGACTCCCCCGGGGCCAACGTCCTGACTTTC. Protein: CASSFDSPGANVLTF.

This clonotype occurred a few times. The V gene is TRBV6-5, the J gene TRBJ1-5, with D perhaps matching TRBD1 (5 bases). CDR1 MNHEY and CDR2 SVGAGI come from the germline V gene. The CDR3 spans 13 residues. V was clipped by 4 bases and J by 8 bases, with 12 bases between them. In DNA, the CDR3 is TGTGCCAGCAGTTCCCTACTAGGGGAGCCCCAGCATTTT. It codes for CASSSLLGEPQHF.

The gene calls are TRBV29-1 and TRBJ2-2, with D perhaps being TRBD1 or TRBD2 (5 bases each). The CDR3 covers 14 residues. Germline V gives CDR1 SQVTM, CDR2 ANQGSEA. Trimming took 6 bases from V and 2 from J, leaving 13 bases between them. CDR3: CSVTTGDNTGELFF. The DNA for the CDR3 is TGCAGCGTGACTACAGGCGATAACACCGGGGAGCTGTTTTTT.

With respect to this clonotype: A much larger clone lies one base from this, so it may be a read error. The chain recombines TRBV7-2 with TRBJ2-6; D call uncertain. Germline-derived CDR1 and CDR2 are SGHTA and FQGNSA. The CDR3 runs 15 residues. DNA for the CDR3: TGTACCAGCAGCGTAGCCCCTGGAGGGGCCAACGTCCTGACTTTC. Translation gives CTSSVAPGGANVLTF.

This clonotype was recorded many times. The CDR3 loop is CASSQAVGGPPYEQYF. As DNA, the CDR3 is TGCGCCAGCAGCCAAGCTGTCGGGGGGCCCCCCTACGAGCAGTACTTC. The V gene is TRBV4-1, the J gene TRBJ2-7; D might be TRBD2 (7 bases). The CDR3 runs 16 residues. Trimming took off 1 base at V and 2 bases at J, with 15 bases between the two ends. The germline V gene has CDR1 MGHRA and CDR2 YSYEKL.

The chain carries TRBV29-1 and TRBJ2-5; unclear D gene. The ends were cut back, 6 bases at V and 4 bases at J, with 18 bases in the middle. This CDR3 contains 14 residues. The germline V gene encodes CDR1 SQVTM and CDR2 ANQGSEA. The CDR3: CSVPREGIGETQYF. The CDR3 coding sequence is TGCAGCGTCCCAAGGGAAGGAATTGGAGAGACCCAGTACTTC.

The rearrangement joins TRBV20-1 to TRBJ2-5; D is tentatively TRBD1 or TRBD2 (5 bases each). The V end was cut by 4 bases, the J end by 5 bases, with 11 bases between. The CDR3 spans 12 residues. Germline CDR1 DFQATT, CDR2 SNEGSKA (reference sequence). The CDR3 is CSAMGVGETQYF. The CDR3 coding sequence is TGCAGTGCTATGGGGGTTGGTGAGACCCAGTACTTC.

The genes are TRBV19 and TRBJ1-1, with D hard to call. With 1 base removed from V and 5 bases from J, the gap between germline ends came to 11 bases. This CDR3 has 14 amino acids. The germline CDR1 and CDR2 sequences are LNHDA and SQIVND (reference sequence). The CDR3 sequence: CASSIVYKWTEAFF. The CDR3 bases are TGTGCCAGTAGTATAGTTTATAAGTGGACTGAAGCTTTCTTT.

This chain links TRBV2 with TRBJ2-3, with TRBD2 matching 12 bases. CDR1 and CDR2 (germline): SNHLY, FYNNEI. The CDR3 is 16 residues long. The J segment lost 2 bases and the V segment lost 10 bases, leaving 10 bases of the junction unmatched. CDR3 protein: CAILGTSGPYTDTQYF. In DNA form, the CDR3 reads TGTGCCATCCTCGGGACTAGCGGGCCTTACACAGATACGCAGTATTTT.

The chain carries TRBV3-1 and TRBJ1-4, with TRBD1 identical over 7 bases. Germline V gene lookup returns CDR1 LGHDT and CDR2 YNNKEL (reference sequence). Trimming removed 0 bases from V and 8 bases from J; junction bases left unmatched: 6. The CDR3 totals 15 residues. In DNA form, the CDR3 reads TGTGCCAGCAGCCAAGAGACAGGGTTTGGAGAAAAACTGTTTTTT. Encoded protein: CASSQETGFGEKLFF.